What follows is one TCR beta chain and its context. This entry belongs to a study of T cell changes during pregnancy in multiple sclerosis. Assay used: immunoSEQ multiplex PCR; TCRdb lists only in-frame clones, some missing. This table holds 40,000 to 50,000 clones, approximately 90% found once. Sequences were derived from CD8+ T cells from peripheral blood mononuclear cells, sampled in the third trimester of pregnancy. The TCR comes from a female donor with multiple sclerosis, enrolled in a pregnancy study.

Here the CDR3 reads CASSFGANTEAFF. In DNA, the CDR3 is TGTGCCAGCAGCTTCGGAGCTAACACTGAAGCTTTCTTT. The chain joins TRBV11-2 to TRBJ1-1; D gene ambiguous. The V and J ends lost 3 bases and 2 bases respectively, with 7 bases between them. The CDR3 is 13 residues long. Germline V lookup: CDR1 SGHAT, CDR2 FQNNGV.